This is a list of T cell receptor beta chains from one sample in a study of blood T cell repertoires in COVID-19. Only in-frame clones appear in the TCRdb table, and some are missing; sequencing was by immunoSEQ multiplex PCR. The sample lists roughly 38,000 clones, approximately 81% occurring once. Sequencing was carried out using peripheral blood. The receptors originated from a man older than 75 with active or convalescent COVID-19. Both conserved end residues are part of each CDR3. The D gene is left open where the match is weak. Size tells how often a clone was seen (once, few, many) or the class of an expanded clone, and some rows leave it out.

V gene,D gene,J gene,clone size,CDR3 DNA,CDR3 protein
TRBV18,-,TRBJ2-6,-,TGTGCCAGCTCACCACAGTTATCCAGCTCTGGGGCCAACGTCCTGACTTTC,CASSPQLSSSGANVLTF
TRBV5-1,TRBD2,TRBJ2-3,once,TGCGCCAGCAGCTTCCTAGCGGGGGCCACAGATACGCAGTATTTT,CASSFLAGATDTQYF
TRBV2,TRBD1,TRBJ1-5,-,TGTGCCAGCAGTATCAGGGGGCGTCACAATCAGCCCCAGCATTTT,CASSIRGRHNQPQHF
TRBV7-8,TRBD2,TRBJ2-7,-,TGTGCCAGCAGCTGGCGGGGAGCGGGGGGGCCTGATGGTTACGAGCAGTACTTC,CASSWRGAGGPDGYEQYF
TRBV5-5,TRBD1,TRBJ2-7,-,TGTGCCAGCAGCTTGAGACAGGGGGGCTACGAGCAGTACTTC,CASSLRQGGYEQYF
TRBV19,-,TRBJ1-5,-,TGTGCCAGTAGTATAGATTGGACAGACCATCAGCCCCAGCATTTT,CASSIDWTDHQPQHF
TRBV18,TRBD1,TRBJ2-7,few,TGTGCCAGCTCGACAGGGGGCCTTCCCTACGAGCAGTACTTC,CASSTGGLPYEQYF
TRBV23-1,TRBD1,TRBJ2-1,-,TGCGCCAGCAAACCTCGACAGGGATCCTACAATGAGCAGTTCTTC,CASKPRQGSYNEQFF
TRBV11-2,TRBD2,TRBJ2-7,-,TGTGCCAGCAGCTTAGGCCTAGCGGGAGTTATGTACGAGCAGTACTTC,CASSLGLAGVMYEQYF
TRBV29-1,-,TRBJ1-1,-,TGCAGCGCCGCCGGATGGGGCAACACTGAAGCTTTCTTT,CSAAGWGNTEAFF
TRBV19,TRBD2,TRBJ2-4,-,TGTGCCAGTAGTGTTCGCGGGAGGGCGAACATTCAGTACTTC,CASSVRGRANIQYF
TRBV12-5,TRBD2,TRBJ2-7,-,TGTGCTAGTGGTCGGACTAGCGGGGGGGCCGGGGTCTACGAGCAGTACTTC,CASGRTSGGAGVYEQYF
TRBV4-1,-,TRBJ2-1,-,TGCGCCAGCAGCCAAGATCGGATAGCGGCCCTCAATGAGCAGTTCTTC,CASSQDRIAALNEQFF
TRBV3-1/TRBV3-2,TRBD1,TRBJ2-7,once,TGTGCCAGCAGCCAAGTGGGGACAGGGATCTACGAGCAGTACTTC,CASSQVGTGIYEQYF
TRBV12-3/TRBV12-4,TRBD1,TRBJ1-2,-,TGTGCCAGCAGACAGGGGAGCGGTGGCTACACCTTC,CASRQGSGGYTF
TRBV10-3,TRBD1,TRBJ1-5,-,TGTGCCATCAGTAATCAGGGGGTCGGGCAGCCCCAGCATTTT,CAISNQGVGQPQHF
TRBV7-2,TRBD2,TRBJ2-1,-,TGTGCCAGCAGCCCCGGGAGGTACAATGAGCAGTTCTTC,CASSPGRYNEQFF
TRBV5-4,-,TRBJ1-2,-,TGTGCCAGCAGCCATGGAGGACAGCTCTATGGCTACACCTTC,CASSHGGQLYGYTF
TRBV19,TRBD1,TRBJ2-2,medium-sized,TGTGCCAGTAGTATACGGACAGGGGTTCTAGAGAACACCGGGGAGCTGTTTTTT,CASSIRTGVLENTGELFF
TRBV5-6,TRBD1,TRBJ2-1,-,TGTGCCAGCAGCCCTAGTGGACAGGGCGGCAATGAGCAGTTCTTC,CASSPSGQGGNEQFF
TRBV19,-,TRBJ1-4,once,TGTGCCAGTAGTTCACAGGGACAAAAACTGTTTTTT,CASSSQGQKLFF
TRBV6-5,-,TRBJ2-6,-,TGTGCCAGCATACTTGGGGCCAACGTCCTGACTTTC,CASILGANVLTF
TRBV10-3,TRBD2,TRBJ2-7,-,TGTGCCATCAGTGAGTCTCCGGGGACTAGCGGGAGGGCGGTCTACGAGCAGTACTTC,CAISESPGTSGRAVYEQYF
TRBV12-5,-,TRBJ1-1,-,TGTGCTAGTGGTTTGGGGGGGCGGAACACTGAAGCTTTCTTT,CASGLGGRNTEAFF
TRBV9,TRBD2,TRBJ2-5,-,TGTGCCAGCAGCGTAGCGACGGGACTAGCGGGAGAGACCCAGTACTTC,CASSVATGLAGETQYF
TRBV5-5,TRBD1,TRBJ2-2,-,TGTGCCAGCAGCTGGGGGCCCGGGACAGGGGAGGTCGGGGAGCTGTTTTTT,CASSWGPGTGEVGELFF
TRBV3-1/TRBV3-2,-,TRBJ2-3,-,TGTGCCAGCAGCCAATACTCACAGGGTTTAGGCACAGATACGCAGTATTTT,CASSQYSQGLGTDTQYF
TRBV10-3,-,TRBJ1-6,once,TGTGCCATCAGTGAGTCGTCTGGGCGTGCCGAAACACCCCTCCACTTT,CAISESSGRAETPLHF
TRBV6-5,-,TRBJ1-3,once,TGTGCCAGCAGTCAGTGGGACACCCCCGGAAACACCATATATTTT,CASSQWDTPGNTIYF
TRBV6-6,TRBD2,TRBJ2-3,-,TGTGCCAGCAGTTACTCTAGCGGGGGAGGCTCAGATACGCAGTATTTT,CASSYSSGGGSDTQYF
TRBV6-2/TRBV6-3,-,TRBJ2-2,-,TGTGCCAGCAGTTCCCCAAGGCGGGGGCGGGTTTCCGGGGAGCTGTTTTTT,CASSSPRRGRVSGELFF
TRBV7-6,-,TRBJ1-1,-,TGTGCCAGCAGCTTAGTGGGGCCAGGAGCGAACACTGAAGCTTTCTTT,CASSLVGPGANTEAFF
TRBV19,TRBD2,TRBJ2-1,-,TGTGCCAGTAGTTCCCGGGGGGGCCTCCCTTCCAATGAGCAGTTCTTC,CASSSRGGLPSNEQFF
TRBV5-6,TRBD1,TRBJ1-3,-,TGTGCCAGCAGCTCAGGGACAGGTTCTGGAAACACCATATATTTT,CASSSGTGSGNTIYF
TRBV5-1,TRBD1,TRBJ1-2,-,TGCGCCAGCAGCTCAATAAAGACAGGGGGCGAGAACTATGGCTACACCTTC,CASSSIKTGGENYGYTF